What follows are 6 T cell receptor beta chains derived from one specimen sequenced in a study of cytotoxic CD8 clonotypes in ibrutinib-treated CLL. The repertoire was sequenced with immunoSEQ multiplex PCR; TCRdb's copy has only in-frame clones and lacks some. The sample contains some 130,000 clones, approximately 90% of which appear only once. The sequencing used PBMCs, collected after 12 months of ibrutinib treatment. Every receptor here comes from a human donor with chronic lymphocytic leukemia.

The genes are TRBV6-6 and TRBJ1-5; a possible D gene is TRBD1 (5 bases). The CDR3 extends over 14 amino acids. Per germline, CDR1 MNHNY and CDR2 SVGAGI (reference sequence). V lost 2 bases, J lost 5 bases, and 10 bases lay in between. The CDR3 sequence is CASSYDDSYQPQHF. The CDR3 DNA sequence: TGTGCCAGCAGTTACGACGACAGTTATCAGCCCCAGCATTTT.

This clone was counted once. The chain is built from TRBV29-1 and TRBJ2-5, with TRBD1 matching over 7 bases. The germline V gene encodes CDR1 SQVTM and CDR2 ANQGSEA. V shed 6 bases and J 0 bases; nucleotides not matched to a gene: 7. The CDR3 spans 14 residues. CDR3 in amino acids: CSVARQGHQETQYF. DNA of the CDR3: TGCAGCGTAGCCCGACAGGGCCACCAAGAGACCCAGTACTTC. The full variable domain, its missing parts supplied by reference TRBV29-1 and TRBJ2-5, is SAVISQKPSRDICQRGTSLTIQCQVDSQVTMMFWYRQQPGQSLTLIATANQGSEATYESGFVIDKFPISRPNLTFSTLTVSNMSPEDSSIYLCSVARQGHQETQYFGPGTRLLVL.

The chain is built from TRBV30 and TRBJ2-7, with 9 bases matching TRBD1. The V segment lost 2 bases and the J segment 6 bases; nucleotides outside the gene matches: 11. The CDR3 consists of 15 residues. Germline CDR1 and CDR2: GTSNPN and SVGIG (reference sequence). The CDR3 region has the DNA TGTGCCTGGAGTCTGATAGGACAGGGGAGAATCGAGCAGTACTTC. Translation gives CAWSLIGQGRIEQYF. The whole variable domain, filled in from reference TRBV30 and TRBJ2-7, reads SQTIHQWPATLVQPVGSPLSLECTVEGTSNPNLYWYRQAAGRGLQLLFYSVGIGQISSEVPQNLSASRPQDRQFILSSKKLLLSDSGFYLCAWSLIGQGRIEQYFGPGTRLTVT.

V gene TRBV29-1 combines with J gene TRBJ2-4; 11 bases align to TRBD2. Germline values: CDR1 SQVTM, CDR2 ANQGSEA. The CDR3 has 13 residues. J gave up 9 bases and V 8 bases, and 9 bases lay outside the gene matches. The CDR3 is CSTGLAEGGIQYF. CDR3 nucleotides: TGCAGCACGGGACTAGCGGAGGGAGGCATTCAGTACTTC.

J is TRBJ2-1 and V is TRBV6-1; TRBD2 agrees at 11 bases. The CDR3 runs 17 residues. CDR1 is MNHNS, CDR2 SASEGT, per germline. Trimming removed 4 bases from V and 1 base from J; junction bases left unmatched: 6. The chain's CDR3 is CASSGLAGGLSYNEQFF. The CDR3 region has the DNA TGTGCCAGCAGTGGGCTAGCGGGAGGCCTTTCCTACAATGAGCAGTTCTTC.

The chain has TRBV14 and TRBJ1-4, with 9 bases identical to TRBD1. Germline CDR1 and CDR2: SGHDN and FVKESK. V trimming: 5 bases; J trimming: 3 bases; junction bases outside the gene matches: 13. The CDR3 has 18 residues. In DNA form, the CDR3 reads TGTGCCAGCAGCTACGGGACAGGGACCGCGGTGTCTAATGAAAAACTGTTTTTT. Its protein is CASSYGTGTAVSNEKLFF.